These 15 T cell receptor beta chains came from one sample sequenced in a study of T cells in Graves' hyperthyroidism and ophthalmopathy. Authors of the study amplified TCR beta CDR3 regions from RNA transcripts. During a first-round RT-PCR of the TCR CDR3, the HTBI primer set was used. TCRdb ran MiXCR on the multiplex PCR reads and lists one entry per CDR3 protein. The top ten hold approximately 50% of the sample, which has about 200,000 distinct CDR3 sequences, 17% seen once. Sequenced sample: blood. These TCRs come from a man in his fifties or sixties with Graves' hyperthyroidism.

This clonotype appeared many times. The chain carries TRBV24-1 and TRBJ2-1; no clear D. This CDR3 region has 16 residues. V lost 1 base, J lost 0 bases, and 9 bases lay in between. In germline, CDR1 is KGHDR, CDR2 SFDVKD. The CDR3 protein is CATSDLAAISYNEQFF. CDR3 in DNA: TGTGCCACCAGTGATTTAGCAGCGATCTCCTACAATGAGCAGTTCTTC.

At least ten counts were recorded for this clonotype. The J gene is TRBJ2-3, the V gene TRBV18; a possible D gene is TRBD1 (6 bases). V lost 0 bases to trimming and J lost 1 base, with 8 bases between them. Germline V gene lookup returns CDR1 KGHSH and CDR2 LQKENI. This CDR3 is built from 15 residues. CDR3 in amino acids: CASSPPGHRTDTQYF. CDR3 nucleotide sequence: TGTGCCAGCTCACCACCGGGACACCGCACAGATACGCAGTATTTT.

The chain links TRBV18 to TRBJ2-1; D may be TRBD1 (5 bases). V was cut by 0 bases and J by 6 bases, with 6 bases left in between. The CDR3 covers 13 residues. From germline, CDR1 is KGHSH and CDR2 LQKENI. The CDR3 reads CASSPPTVNEQFF. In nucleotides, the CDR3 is TGTGCCAGCTCACCACCGACAGTCAATGAGCAGTTCTTC.

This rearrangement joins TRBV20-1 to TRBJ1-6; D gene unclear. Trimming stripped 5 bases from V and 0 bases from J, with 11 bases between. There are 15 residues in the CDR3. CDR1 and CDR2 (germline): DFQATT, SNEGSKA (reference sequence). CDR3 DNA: TGCAGTGCTGACAACCCGAGCTCCTATAATTCACCCCTCCACTTT. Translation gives CSADNPSSYNSPLHF.

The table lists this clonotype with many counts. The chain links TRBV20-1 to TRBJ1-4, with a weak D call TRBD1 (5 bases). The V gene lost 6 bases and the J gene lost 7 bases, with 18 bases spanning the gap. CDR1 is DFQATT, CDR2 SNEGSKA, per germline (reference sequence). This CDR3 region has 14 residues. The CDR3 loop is CSANTPGIGEKLFF. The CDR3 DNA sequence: TGCAGTGCAAATACCCCAGGGATTGGTGAAAAACTGTTTTTT.

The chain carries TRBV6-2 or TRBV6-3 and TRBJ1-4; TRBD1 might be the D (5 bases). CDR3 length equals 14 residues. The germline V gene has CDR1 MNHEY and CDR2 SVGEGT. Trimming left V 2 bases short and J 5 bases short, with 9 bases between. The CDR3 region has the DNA TGTGCCAGCAGTTACCGCGGGGGAAATGAAAAACTGTTTTTT. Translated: CASSYRGGNEKLFF.

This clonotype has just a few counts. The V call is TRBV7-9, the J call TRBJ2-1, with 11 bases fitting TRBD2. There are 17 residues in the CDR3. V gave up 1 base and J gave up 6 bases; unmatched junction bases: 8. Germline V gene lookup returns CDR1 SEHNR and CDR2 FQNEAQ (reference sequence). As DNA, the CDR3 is TGTGCCAGCAGCTTAGGTTTAGCGGGAGGGCTTGGCAATGAGCAGTTCTTC. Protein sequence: CASSLGLAGGLGNEQFF.

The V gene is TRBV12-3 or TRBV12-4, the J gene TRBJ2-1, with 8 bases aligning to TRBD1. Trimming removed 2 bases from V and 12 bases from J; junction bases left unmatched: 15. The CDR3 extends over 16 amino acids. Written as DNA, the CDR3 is TGTGCCAGCAGTTTAAGGACCGGGACAGGAAAAATTGGGCAGTTCTTC. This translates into CASSLRTGTGKIGQFF.

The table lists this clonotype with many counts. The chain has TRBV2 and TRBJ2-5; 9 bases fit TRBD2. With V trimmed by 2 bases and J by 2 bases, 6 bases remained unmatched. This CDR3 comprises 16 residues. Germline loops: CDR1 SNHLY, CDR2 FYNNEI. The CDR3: CASSERSGRTQETQYF. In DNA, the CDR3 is TGTGCCAGCAGTGAACGGAGCGGGAGGACTCAAGAGACCCAGTACTTC. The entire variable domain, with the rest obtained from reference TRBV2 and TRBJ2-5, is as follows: EPEVTQTPSHQVTQMGQEVILRCVPISNHLYFYWYRQILGQKVEFLVSFYNNEISEKSEIFDDQFSVERPDGSNFTLKIRSTKLEDSAMYFCASSERSGRTQETQYFGPGTRLLVL.

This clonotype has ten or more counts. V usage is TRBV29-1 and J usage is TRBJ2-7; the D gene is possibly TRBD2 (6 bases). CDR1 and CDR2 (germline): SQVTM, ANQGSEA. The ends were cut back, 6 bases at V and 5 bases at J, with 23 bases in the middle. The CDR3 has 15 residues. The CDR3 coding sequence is TGCAGCGTCCCTTACCCCGGGACTCTAGGCAACGAGCAGTACTTC. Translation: CSVPYPGTLGNEQYF.

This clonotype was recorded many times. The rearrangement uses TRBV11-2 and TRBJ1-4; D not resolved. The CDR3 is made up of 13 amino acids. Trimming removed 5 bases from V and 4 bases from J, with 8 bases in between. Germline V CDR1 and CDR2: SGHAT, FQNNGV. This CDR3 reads CASSQRFNEKLFF. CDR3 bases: TGTGCCAGCAGCCAACGCTTTAATGAAAAACTGTTTTTT.

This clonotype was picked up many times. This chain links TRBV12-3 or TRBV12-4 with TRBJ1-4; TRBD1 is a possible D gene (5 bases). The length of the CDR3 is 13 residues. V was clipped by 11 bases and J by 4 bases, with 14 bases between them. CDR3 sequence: CAVTGLGNEKLFF. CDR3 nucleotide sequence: TGTGCCGTTACGGGGCTGGGTAATGAAAAACTGTTTTTT.

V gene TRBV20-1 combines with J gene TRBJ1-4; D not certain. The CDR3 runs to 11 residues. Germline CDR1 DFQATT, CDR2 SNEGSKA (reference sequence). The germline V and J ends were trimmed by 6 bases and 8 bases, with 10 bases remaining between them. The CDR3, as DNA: TGCAGTGCCCCTGCAGGCGAAAAACTGTTTTTT. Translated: CSAPAGEKLFF.

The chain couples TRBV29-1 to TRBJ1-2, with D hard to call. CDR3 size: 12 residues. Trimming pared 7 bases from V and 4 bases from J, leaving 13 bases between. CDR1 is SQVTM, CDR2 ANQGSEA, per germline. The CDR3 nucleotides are TGCAGCGCTAATATCGGGATCTATGGCTACACCTTC. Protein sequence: CSANIGIYGYTF.

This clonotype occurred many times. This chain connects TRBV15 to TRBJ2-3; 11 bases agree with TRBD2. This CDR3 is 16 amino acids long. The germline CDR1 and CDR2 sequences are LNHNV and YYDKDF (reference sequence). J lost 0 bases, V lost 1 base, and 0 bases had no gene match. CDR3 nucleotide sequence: TGTGCCACCAGCAGAGGACTAGCGGGGAGCACAGATACGCAGTATTTT. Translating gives CATSRGLAGSTDTQYF.